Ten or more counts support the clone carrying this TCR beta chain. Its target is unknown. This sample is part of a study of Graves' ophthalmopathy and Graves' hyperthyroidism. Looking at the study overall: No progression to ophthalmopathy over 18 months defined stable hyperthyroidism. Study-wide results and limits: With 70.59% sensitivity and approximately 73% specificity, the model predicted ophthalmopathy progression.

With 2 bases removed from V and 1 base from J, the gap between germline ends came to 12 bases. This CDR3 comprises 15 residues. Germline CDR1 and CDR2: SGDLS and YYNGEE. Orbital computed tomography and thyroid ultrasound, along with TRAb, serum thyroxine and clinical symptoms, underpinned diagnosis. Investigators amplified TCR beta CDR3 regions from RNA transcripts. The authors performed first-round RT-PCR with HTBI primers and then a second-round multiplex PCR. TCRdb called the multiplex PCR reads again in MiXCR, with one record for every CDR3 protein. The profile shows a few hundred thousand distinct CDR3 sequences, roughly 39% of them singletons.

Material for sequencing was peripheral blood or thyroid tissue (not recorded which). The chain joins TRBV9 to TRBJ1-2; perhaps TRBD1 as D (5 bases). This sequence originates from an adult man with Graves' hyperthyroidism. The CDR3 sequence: CASSVSGYDNYGYTF. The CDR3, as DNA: TGTGCCAGCAGCGTTTCAGGGTATGATAACTATGGCTACACCTTC.